The 2 T cell receptor beta chains below were found in one sample sequenced in a study of shared clonotypes between healthy human individuals (dated by TCRdb to the early 2020s). Library prep was done by the immunoSEQ multiplex PCR assay. TCRdb took this table from immuneACCESS and kept in-frame rearrangements with V and J called. Such tables lack part of the clones; where checked against another copy, unresolved V genes explain under half of the gap, and the rest is unexplained. Within this sample are 1.5 million to 2.5 million clones, with about 94% of them counted one time only. The top ten constitute 0.9% to 1.5% of the sample. For the CD8 naive samples, CD45RO-negative cells were positively selected for CCR7, yielding a CD45RA+CCR7+ population from which TemRA cells were excluded. Material for sequencing was naive CD8+ T cells sorted from blood. Interpreted using the paper, the cell subset or site label stands for: CD45RA+CCR7+. Receptor source: a man aged 18-30 years in good health.

The chain couples TRBV19 to TRBJ2-1; D gene unclear. Germline V gene data show CDR1 as LNHDA and CDR2 as SQIVND (reference sequence). Trimming stripped 3 bases from V and 8 bases from J, with 5 bases between. The CDR3 consists of 11 residues. As DNA, the CDR3 is TGTGCCAGTAGTATCGTTGATGAGCAGTTCTTC. It specifies CASSIVDEQFF.

V usage is TRBV7-9 and J usage is TRBJ2-7; D gene uncertain. V gave up 1 base and J gave up 3 bases, with 10 bases separating them. The CDR3 covers 14 residues. Germline values: CDR1 SEHNR, CDR2 FQNEAQ (reference sequence). CDR3 amino acids: CASSLVQNDYEQYF. DNA of the CDR3: TGTGCCAGCAGCTTAGTTCAGAACGACTACGAGCAGTACTTC.